This T cell receptor beta chain derives from a study of blood T cell repertoires in COVID-19. Turning to the study itself: Samples came from the United States, Italy and Spain, spanning acute and convalescent COVID-19. PBMCs, B-cell-depleted T cells, or T cells provided the cDNA or gDNA that made up the material.

Unmatched junction bases numbered 7, after V lost 2 bases and J lost 9 bases. CDR1 and CDR2 (germline): LGHDT, YNNKEL (reference sequence). This CDR3 is built from 14 residues. In the original workflow: The authors estimated nucleated cell counts from reference gene primer amplification. The table came from immunoSEQ multiplex PCR; TCRdb's copy has only in-frame clones and leaves some out. V, J and clone size are taken as reported in that table, and D and trimming were inferred from the DNA itself. This repertoire shows 150,000 to 160,000 clones, approximately 92% found once; its top ten account for about 15%.

Sequences were obtained from peripheral blood. The chain has TRBV3-1 (or the pseudogene TRBV3-2) and TRBJ2-3; 8 nucleotides align to TRBD2. The sequence derives from a woman aged 40 to 50 with acute or convalescent COVID-19. CDR3 nucleotides: TGTGCCAGCAGCCAAACAGAGCGGGGGCAGACGCAGTATTTT. This translates into CASSQTERGQTQYF.